This T cell receptor beta chain appears in the sequencing data of a study of blood T cells in healthy people across ages. The length of the CDR3 is 13 residues. CDR1 is SEHNR, CDR2 FQNEAQ, per germline (reference sequence). Every participating donor contributed about 10 milliliters of peripheral blood through a draw. Next came a second PCR, run for about 7 to 11 cycles, which used a sample-barcoded 5' primer along with a J-beta primer mix. TCRdb re-analysed the 5' RACE reads in MiXCR, keeping a single row per CDR3 protein. Of about 680,000 distinct CDR3 sequences in the sample, more than 40% are singletons; the top ten hold 30% to 35%. Study-wide findings and caveats: Higher diversity and more naive CD4+ cells were features of long-lived donors, compared to aged donors. Observed TCR beta diversity per million T cells went down as age went up. This fall followed a roughly linear course with age.

For this clonotype: Its antigen is unidentified.

The sequence was collected from a woman aged 60-70 years in good health. The rearrangement links TRBV7-9 to TRBJ2-4, with a tentative D call TRBD1 (7 bases). The J call may be in error: the DNA end matches TRBJ2-7 better. Source material: blood. CDR3: CASTAGGNHEQYF. The CDR3 DNA follows: TGTGCCAGCACCGCAGGGGGGAATCACGAGCAGTACTTC.